Below are 3 T cell receptor beta chains sequenced from a single sample in a study of shared clonotypes between healthy human individuals. The data were produced by immunoSEQ multiplex PCR, yet TCRdb's version contains in-frame clones alone and is incomplete. Of 980,000 or so clones in the sample, 76% were seen once. Sequenced material: memory CD4+ T cells sorted from blood. Subset defined: CD45RA-negative fraction. The receptor set was obtained from a man younger than 35 in good health.

The chain is built from TRBV7-2 and TRBJ2-7, with TRBD1 matching over 9 bases. Germline trimming cut 5 bases from V and 5 bases from J; bases unmatched to any gene: 10. The CDR3 length is 15 residues. CDR1 SGHTA and CDR2 FQGNSA come from the germline V gene. CDR3 bases: TGTGCCAGCAGCGCCCGGACAGGGGAGGTAGACGAGCAGTACTTC. Amino acid sequence: CASSARTGEVDEQYF.

CDR3 residues: CASSEFGGPQPQHF. CDR3 DNA sequence: TGTGCCAGCAGTGAATTCGGGGGACCACAGCCCCAGCATTTT. This chain joins TRBV2 and TRBJ1-5; D might be TRBD1 (5 bases). Germline-derived CDR1 and CDR2 are SNHLY and FYNNEI. This CDR3 has 14 amino acids. Deletions cut 2 bases from V and 7 bases from J, with 12 bases between.

J is TRBJ1-2 and V is TRBV10-1; 7 positions match TRBD1. Germline CDR1 reads WNHNN; CDR2 reads SYGVQD (reference sequence). This CDR3 has 13 residues. J was trimmed by 4 bases and V by 5 bases; bases with no gene match: 4. The CDR3 spells CASSKDRAYGYTF. CDR3 coding DNA: TGCGCCAGCAGTAAAGACAGGGCCTATGGCTACACCTTC.